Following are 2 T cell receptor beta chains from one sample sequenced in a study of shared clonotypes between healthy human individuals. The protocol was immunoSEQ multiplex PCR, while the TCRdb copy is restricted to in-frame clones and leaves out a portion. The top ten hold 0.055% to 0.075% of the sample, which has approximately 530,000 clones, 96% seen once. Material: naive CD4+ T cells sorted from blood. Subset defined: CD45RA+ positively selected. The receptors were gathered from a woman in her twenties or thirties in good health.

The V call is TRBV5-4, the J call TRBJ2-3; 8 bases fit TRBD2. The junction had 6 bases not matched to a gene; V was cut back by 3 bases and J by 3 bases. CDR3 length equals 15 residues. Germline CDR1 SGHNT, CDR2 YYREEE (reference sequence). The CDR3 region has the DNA TGTGCCAGCAGCTCTAGCGGGCGGGGGACAGATACGCAGTATTTT. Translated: CASSSSGRGTDTQYF. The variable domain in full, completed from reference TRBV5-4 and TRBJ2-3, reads ETGVTQSPTHLIKTRGQQVTLRCSSQSGHNTVSWYQQALGQGPQFIFQYYREEENGRGNFPPRFSGLQFPNYSSELNVNALELDDSALYLCASSSSGRGTDTQYFGPGTRLTVL.

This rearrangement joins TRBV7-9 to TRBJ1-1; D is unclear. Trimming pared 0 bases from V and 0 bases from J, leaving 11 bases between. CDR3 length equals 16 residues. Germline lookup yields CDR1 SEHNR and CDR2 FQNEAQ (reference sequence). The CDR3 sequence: CASSLAFAVLNTEAFF. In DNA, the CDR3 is TGTGCCAGCAGCTTAGCGTTTGCGGTGCTGAACACTGAAGCTTTCTTT.